This T cell receptor beta chain was retrieved from a study of blood T cells in healthy people across ages. Each sample gave at least 7 million isolated PBMCs. Together with a sample-barcoded 5' primer, a J-beta primer mix was included in a second PCR lasting about 7 to 12 cycles. From the 5' RACE reads, TCRdb called clonotypes with MiXCR, one entry per CDR3 protein. The table includes 780,000 or so distinct CDR3 sequences, approximately 25% detected once. Looked up from germline, CDR1 is SNHLY and CDR2 is FYNNEI. The length of the CDR3 is 16 residues. The V gene end was trimmed by 3 bases and the J gene end by 3 bases; junction bases not matched to a gene: 7. The data were also submitted as part of a second study, on T cells of mothers and their children. As that study records: Three healthy Caucasian mothers served as donors, and their six children did as well.

The TCR sequence derives from a boy aged 5-17 years in good health. The rearrangement joins TRBV2 to TRBJ2-7; 11 nucleotides agree with TRBD1. Sequenced: blood. DNA for the CDR3: TGTGCCAGCAGTGATCCAGGGACAGGGGGAGGCTACGAGCAGTACTTC. Encoded protein: CASSDPGTGGGYEQYF.